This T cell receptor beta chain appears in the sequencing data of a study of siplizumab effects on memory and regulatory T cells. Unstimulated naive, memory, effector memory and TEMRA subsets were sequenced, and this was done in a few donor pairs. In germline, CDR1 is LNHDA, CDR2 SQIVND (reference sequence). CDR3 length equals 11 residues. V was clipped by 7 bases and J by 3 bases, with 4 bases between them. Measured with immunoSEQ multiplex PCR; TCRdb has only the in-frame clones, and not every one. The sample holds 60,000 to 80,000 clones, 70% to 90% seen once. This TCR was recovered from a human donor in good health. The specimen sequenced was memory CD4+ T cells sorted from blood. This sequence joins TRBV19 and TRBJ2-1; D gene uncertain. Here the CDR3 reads CASNSYNEQFF. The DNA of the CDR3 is TGTGCCAGTAATAGCTACAATGAGCAGTTCTTC.